These 23 T cell receptor beta chains were all obtained from the same sample, sequenced in a study of cytomegalovirus exposure and HLA in healthy donors. Produced via immunoSEQ multiplex PCR; TCRdb's table is partial and in-frame only. The table lists 65,000 to 80,000 clones, approximately 94% of them singletons, with approximately 2% in the top ten. Source material: PBMCs. Every receptor here comes from a woman under 30 in good health and CMV-seropositive.

The chain recombines TRBV14 with TRBJ2-3, with D hard to call. The CDR3 is made up of 11 amino acids. From germline, CDR1 is SGHDN and CDR2 FVKESK. V lost 6 bases to trimming and J lost 2 bases, with 3 bases between them. The CDR3 nucleotides are TGTGCCAGCAGTCTCACAGATACGCAGTATTTT. This translates into CASSLTDTQYF. Drawing the rest from reference TRBV14 and TRBJ2-3, the complete variable domain is EAGVTQFPSHSVIEKGQTVTLRCDPISGHDNLYWYRRVMGKEIKFLLHFVKESKQDESGMPNNRFLAERTGGTYSTLKVQPAELEDSGVYFCASSLTDTQYFGPGTRLTVL.

This clone was recorded only once. This rearrangement joins TRBV2 to TRBJ2-3; D is uncertain. The V gene's germline CDR1 is SNHLY and CDR2 FYNNEI. The CDR3 sequence is 15 residues long. Trimming removed 3 bases at V and 5 bases at J, with 15 bases between. The CDR3 loop is CASSDLSNGEDTQYF. CDR3 nucleotides: TGTGCCAGCAGTGATTTGAGTAATGGTGAAGATACGCAGTATTTT.

V is TRBV7-3 and J is TRBJ2-1; tentative D call: TRBD1 (5 bases). The V gene lost 5 bases and the J gene lost 4 bases, with 9 bases spanning the gap. CDR3 length equals 13 residues. Germline V gene sequence: CDR1 SGHTA, CDR2 FQGTGA. The CDR3: CASSTTAYNEQFF. The DNA for the CDR3 is TGTGCCAGCAGCACGACAGCTTACAATGAGCAGTTCTTC.

V is TRBV18 and J is TRBJ1-1, with D tentatively TRBD1 (6 bases). The CDR3 length is 14 residues. V lost 6 bases to trimming and J lost 4 bases, with 15 bases between them. Per germline, CDR1 KGHSH and CDR2 LQKENI. The DNA of the CDR3 is TGTGCCAGCTCGCCAAACAGGGCAGGCACTGAAGCTTTCTTT. This translates into CASSPNRAGTEAFF.

Only one count was recorded for this clone. V gene TRBV9 combines with J gene TRBJ2-3, with D tentatively TRBD1 (6 bases). The V gene's germline CDR1 is SGDLS and CDR2 YYNGEE. Between the trimmed V and J ends, which lost 0 bases and 0 bases, there was a span of 11 bases. This CDR3 has 16 residues. The DNA of the CDR3 is TGTGCCAGCAGCGTAGGGACAGTCCCTAGCACAGATACGCAGTATTTT. Its translation is CASSVGTVPSTDTQYF.

The genes are TRBV11-3 and TRBJ1-1; 8 bases agree with TRBD1. Germline CDR1 SGHNT, CDR2 YENEEA. V lost 5 bases and J lost 3; bases outside the gene matches: 8. CDR3 length: 15 residues. CDR3 residues: CASSETGGSDTEAFF. The CDR3 nucleotides read TGTGCCAGCAGCGAAACAGGGGGGAGTGACACTGAAGCTTTCTTT.

The chain joins TRBV6-6 to TRBJ2-7, with 8 positions matching TRBD1. The length of the CDR3 is 14 residues. The ends lost 6 bases at V and 2 bases at J; junction bases unmatched: 6. Germline-derived CDR1 and CDR2 are MNHNY and SVGAGI (reference sequence). The CDR3 is CASRSGTGPYEQYF. The CDR3 region has the DNA TGTGCCAGCAGATCCGGGACAGGCCCCTACGAGCAGTACTTC.

This chain connects TRBV4-2 to TRBJ1-2, with D possibly TRBD1 on 5 matching bases. V shed 0 bases and J shed 0 bases, with 11 bases lying between them. Germline V gene sequence: CDR1 LGHNA, CDR2 YNFKEQ. The CDR3 totals 16 residues. Written as DNA, the CDR3 is TGTGCCAGCAGCCAAGATCTTTCGACAGCTAACTATGGCTACACCTTC. Translation gives CASSQDLSTANYGYTF.

CDR3 residues: CASSGLAGGYEQYF. The CDR3 coding sequence is TGTGCCAGCAGTGGGCTAGCGGGAGGCTACGAGCAGTACTTC. J is TRBJ2-7 and V is TRBV6-6; 11 nucleotides agree with TRBD2. V lost 5 bases, J lost 3 bases, and 3 bases stayed unmatched. Per the germline V gene, CDR1 is MNHNY and CDR2 is SVGAGI (reference sequence). This CDR3 spans 14 amino acids.

This chain uses TRBV7-9 with TRBJ2-4; possibly TRBD2 for D (6 bases). V dropped 5 bases and J dropped 0 bases, with 14 bases sitting between them. From germline, CDR1 is SEHNR and CDR2 FQNEAQ (reference sequence). This CDR3 is 16 amino acids long. Here the CDR3 DNA reads TGTGCCAGCAGCCCCGGAGGGGCTGTAGCCAAAAACATTCAGTACTTC. Translation: CASSPGGAVAKNIQYF. Full variable domain (rest looked up from reference TRBV7-9 and TRBJ2-4): DTGVSQNPRHKITKRGQNVTFRCDPISEHNRLYWYRQTLGQGPEFLTYFQNEAQLEKSRLLSDRFSAERPKGSFSTLEIQRTEQGDSAMYLCASSPGGAVAKNIQYFGAGTRLSVL.

The rearrangement links TRBV12-5 to TRBJ2-7, with 7 bases identical to TRBD1. There are 13 residues in the CDR3. CDR1 is LGHNT and CDR2 is FRNRAP in the germline V gene. J gave up 0 bases and V 7 bases, and 3 bases lay outside the gene matches. The CDR3: CASVPGGSYEQYF. For the CDR3, the DNA is TGTGCTAGTGTCCCAGGGGGCTCCTACGAGCAGTACTTC.

This chain connects TRBV6-6 to TRBJ2-5; 10 bases match TRBD2. CDR3 length: 16 residues. From germline, CDR1 is MNHNY and CDR2 SVGAGI (reference sequence). The V segment lost 6 bases and the J segment 4 bases; nucleotides outside the gene matches: 11. The CDR3 region has the DNA TGTGCCAGCAGCCACCAAAGCGGGAGGGCCACAGAGACCCAGTACTTC. Its translation is CASSHQSGRATETQYF.

This clone was observed once. The rearrangement joins TRBV15 to TRBJ2-5; 14 positions agree with TRBD2. Per the germline V gene, CDR1 is LNHNV and CDR2 is YYDKDF (reference sequence). The CDR3 totals 18 residues. J was trimmed by 0 bases and V by 3 bases; bases with no gene match: 6. Here the CDR3 reads CATSSLGLAGGHQETQYF. In nucleotides, the CDR3 is TGTGCCACCAGCAGCTTAGGACTAGCGGGGGGACACCAAGAGACCCAGTACTTC.

The chain recombines TRBV30 with TRBJ1-2, with a tentative D call TRBD1 (5 bases). CDR1 and CDR2 from the germline V gene are GTSNPN and SVGIG (reference sequence). The germline V and J ends were trimmed by 1 base and 8 bases, with 11 bases remaining between them. The CDR3 is made up of 12 amino acids. CDR3 loop: CAWSGAGIGYTF. CDR3 in DNA: TGTGCCTGGAGTGGAGCAGGGATAGGCTACACCTTC.

The J gene is TRBJ2-5, the V gene TRBV19; TRBD2 matches 8 bases. This CDR3 region has 13 residues. The germline V gene has CDR1 LNHDA and CDR2 SQIVND (reference sequence). The V segment lost 5 bases and the J segment 5 bases; nucleotides outside the gene matches: 4. In DNA form, the CDR3 reads TGTGCCAGTAGTCCAGCGGGGGAGGAGACCCAGTACTTC. Translated, it gives CASSPAGEETQYF.

The chain links TRBV4-2 to TRBJ2-1; 9 bases align to TRBD2. CDR1 is LGHNA and CDR2 is YNFKEQ in the germline V gene. The junction had 2 bases not matched to a gene; V was cut back by 3 bases and J by 8 bases. The CDR3 runs 13 residues. In DNA form, the CDR3 reads TGTGCCAGCAGCCAGGGACTAGCCGATGAGCAGTTCTTC. This codes for CASSQGLADEQFF.

V usage is TRBV5-1 and J usage is TRBJ2-1, with TRBD1 identical over 7 bases. This CDR3 is built from 15 residues. Germline V gene data show CDR1 as SGHRS and CDR2 as YFSETQ. J was trimmed by 1 base and V by 0 bases; bases with no gene match: 1. CDR3 nucleotides: TGCGCCAGCAGCTTGGTACAGGGGTCCTACAATGAGCAGTTCTTC. It codes for CASSLVQGSYNEQFF.

The V gene is TRBV2, the J gene TRBJ1-2; 7 positions agree with TRBD1. Germline CDR1 reads SNHLY; CDR2 reads FYNNEI. V dropped 11 bases and J dropped 8; count of bases not matched to a gene: 17. This CDR3 comprises 14 residues. DNA of the CDR3: TGTGCCGACCGTAGGACAGGATTGGATAGCGGCTACACCTTC. It encodes CADRRTGLDSGYTF.

The chain has TRBV11-2 and TRBJ2-7, with D maybe TRBD1 (5 bases). CDR3 length: 13 residues. Germline V CDR1 and CDR2: SGHAT, FQNNGV. Trimming took off 9 bases at V and 0 bases at J, with 12 bases between the two ends. The CDR3 sequence is CASSLGPSYEQYF. The CDR3 bases are TGTGCCAGTAGCCTGGGGCCCTCCTACGAGCAGTACTTC.

The chain carries TRBV4-3 and TRBJ1-4, with D uncertain. V was cut by 1 base and J by 0 bases, with 6 bases left in between. Germline values: CDR1 LGHNA, CDR2 YSLEER. This CDR3 is 15 amino acids long. CDR3 DNA sequence: TGCGCCAGCAGCCAAGGCGGGACAACTAATGAAAAACTGTTTTTT. Residues: CASSQGGTTNEKLFF.

The gene calls are TRBV11-2 and TRBJ2-1, with 7 positions matching TRBD1. The V segment lost 4 bases and the J segment 2 bases; nucleotides outside the gene matches: 8. The CDR3 has 16 residues. Germline V CDR1 and CDR2: SGHAT, FQNNGV. The CDR3 bases are TGTGCCAGCAGCTCCCGGACAGGAACTACCTACAATGAGCAGTTCTTC. Its translation is CASSSRTGTTYNEQFF.

The chain recombines TRBV5-1 with TRBJ1-2; possibly TRBD1 for D (6 bases). Germline V gene lookup returns CDR1 SGHRS and CDR2 YFSETQ. V lost 4 bases, J lost 4 bases, and 11 bases lay in between. CDR3 length: 13 residues. This CDR3 reads CASSAGQPYGYTF. The CDR3, as DNA: TGCGCCAGCAGCGCTGGACAGCCCTATGGCTACACCTTC.

This chain uses TRBV15 with TRBJ2-1; D ambiguous. V lost 4 bases, J lost 2 bases, and 12 bases lay in between. Germline values: CDR1 LNHNV, CDR2 YYDKDF (reference sequence). The CDR3 spans 15 residues. The CDR3: CATSKEHLPYNEQFF. The CDR3 DNA reads TGTGCCACCAGCAAGGAGCATCTTCCCTACAATGAGCAGTTCTTC.